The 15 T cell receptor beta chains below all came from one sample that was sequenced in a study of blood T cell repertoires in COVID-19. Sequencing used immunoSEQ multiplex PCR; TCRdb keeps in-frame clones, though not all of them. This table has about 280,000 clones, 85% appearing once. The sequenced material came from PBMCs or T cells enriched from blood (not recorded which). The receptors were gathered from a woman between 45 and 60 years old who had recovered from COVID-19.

DNA of the CDR3: TGTGCCAGTAGTACAGGACCGGGACAGGGGGCGCGTCAAGAAGCTTTCTTT. It yields the protein CASSTGPGQGARQEAFF. The chain employs TRBV19 and TRBJ1-1, with 12 bases that match TRBD1. Germline-derived CDR1 and CDR2 are LNHDA and SQIVND (reference sequence). The J segment lost 8 bases and the V segment lost 4 bases, leaving 14 bases of the junction unmatched. There are 17 residues in the CDR3.

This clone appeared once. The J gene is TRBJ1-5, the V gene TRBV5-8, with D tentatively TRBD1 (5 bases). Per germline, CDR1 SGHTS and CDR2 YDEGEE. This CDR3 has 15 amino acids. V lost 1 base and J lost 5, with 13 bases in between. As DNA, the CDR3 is TGTGCCAGCAGCTTGAGAGGCGACAGTTATCAGCCCCAGCATTTT. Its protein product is CASSLRGDSYQPQHF.

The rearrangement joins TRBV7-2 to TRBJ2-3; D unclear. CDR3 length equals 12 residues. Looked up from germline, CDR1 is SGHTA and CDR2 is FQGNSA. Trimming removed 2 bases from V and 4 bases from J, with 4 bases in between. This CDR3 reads CASSLSPDTQYF. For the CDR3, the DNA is TGTGCCAGCAGCTTAAGCCCAGATACGCAGTATTTT.

The CDR3 is CASSMGTEGLNSPLHF. In DNA form, the CDR3 reads TGTGCCAGTAGTATGGGGACGGAGGGCCTAAATTCACCCCTCCACTTT. This chain uses TRBV19 with TRBJ1-6, with a possible D match to TRBD1 (5 bases). Per germline, CDR1 LNHDA and CDR2 SQIVND (reference sequence). CDR3 length equals 16 residues. Trimming took off 3 bases at V and 7 bases at J, with 16 bases between the two ends.

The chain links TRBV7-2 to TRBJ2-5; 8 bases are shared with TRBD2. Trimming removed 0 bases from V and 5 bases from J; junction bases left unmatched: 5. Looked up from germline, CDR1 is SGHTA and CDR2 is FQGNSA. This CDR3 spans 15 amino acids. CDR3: CASSLASAGVETQYF. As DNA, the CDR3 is TGTGCCAGCAGCTTAGCCTCAGCGGGGGTGGAGACCCAGTACTTC. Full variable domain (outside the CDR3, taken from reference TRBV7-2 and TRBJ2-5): GAGVSQSPSNKVTEKGKDVELRCDPISGHTALYWYRQSLGQGLEFLIYFQGNSAPDKSGLPSDRFSAERTGGSVSTLTIQRTQQEDSAVYLCASSLASAGVETQYFGPGTRLLVL.

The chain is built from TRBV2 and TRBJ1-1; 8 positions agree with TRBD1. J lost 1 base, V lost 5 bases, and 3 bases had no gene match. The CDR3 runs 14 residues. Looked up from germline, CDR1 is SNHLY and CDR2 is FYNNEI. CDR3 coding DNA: TGTGCCAGCAGTCCCCAGGGGGCGAACACTGAAGCTTTCTTT. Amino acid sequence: CASSPQGANTEAFF.

The DNA of the CDR3 is TGCGCCAGCAGCCAAGGAGGAGCGGGAGGACTCTCCTACGAGCAGTACTTC. Translation: CASSQGGAGGLSYEQYF. The V call is TRBV4-1, the J call TRBJ2-7; 9 nucleotides agree with TRBD2. Germline V gene sequence: CDR1 MGHRA, CDR2 YSYEKL. With 1 base clipped from V and 0 bases from J, the junction kept 7 bases outside the gene matches. This CDR3 is 17 amino acids long.

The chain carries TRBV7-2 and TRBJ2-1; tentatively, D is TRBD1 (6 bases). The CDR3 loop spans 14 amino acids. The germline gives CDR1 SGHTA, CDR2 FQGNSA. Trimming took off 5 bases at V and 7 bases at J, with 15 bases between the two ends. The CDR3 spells CASSNIEGTNEQFF. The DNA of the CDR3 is TGTGCCAGCAGCAATATCGAGGGGACAAATGAGCAGTTCTTC.

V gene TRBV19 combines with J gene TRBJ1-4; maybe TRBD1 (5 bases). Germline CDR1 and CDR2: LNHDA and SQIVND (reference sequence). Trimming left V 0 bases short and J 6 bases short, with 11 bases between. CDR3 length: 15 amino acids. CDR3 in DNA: TGTGCCAGTAGTATAGAAACAGGCCGGGATGAAAAACTGTTTTTT. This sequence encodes CASSIETGRDEKLFF. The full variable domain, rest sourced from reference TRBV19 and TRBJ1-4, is DGGITQSPKYLFRKEGQNVTLSCEQNLNHDAMYWYRQDPGQGLRLIYYSQIVNDFQKGDIAEGYSVSREKKESFPLTVTSAQKNPTAFYLCASSIETGRDEKLFFGSGTQLSVL.

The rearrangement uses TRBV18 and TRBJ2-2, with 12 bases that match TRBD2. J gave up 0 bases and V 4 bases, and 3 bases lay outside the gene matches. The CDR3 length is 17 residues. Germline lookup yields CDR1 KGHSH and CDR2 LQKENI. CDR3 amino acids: CASSLWTSGTNTGELFF. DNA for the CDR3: TGTGCCAGCTCACTTTGGACTAGCGGGACGAACACCGGGGAGCTGTTTTTT. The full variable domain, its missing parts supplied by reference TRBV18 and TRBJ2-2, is NAGVMQNPRHLVRRRGQEARLRCSPMKGHSHVYWYRQLPEEGLKFMVYLQKENIIDESGMPKERFSAEFPKEGPSILRIQQVVRGDSAAYFCASSLWTSGTNTGELFFGEGSRLTVL.

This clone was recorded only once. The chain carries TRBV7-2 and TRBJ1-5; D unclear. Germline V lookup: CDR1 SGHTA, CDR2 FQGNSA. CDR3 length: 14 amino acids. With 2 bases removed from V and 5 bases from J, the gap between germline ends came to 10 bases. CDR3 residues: CASSLLGRDQPQHF. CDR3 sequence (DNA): TGTGCCAGCAGCTTATTGGGGAGGGATCAGCCCCAGCATTTT.

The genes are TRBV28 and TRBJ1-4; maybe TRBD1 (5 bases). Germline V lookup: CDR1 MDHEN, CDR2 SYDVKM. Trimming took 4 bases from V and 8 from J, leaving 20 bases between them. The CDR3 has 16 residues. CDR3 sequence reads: CASSSDQGFFWEKLFF. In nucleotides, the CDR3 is TGTGCCAGCAGTTCTGATCAGGGATTCTTTTGGGAAAAACTGTTTTTT. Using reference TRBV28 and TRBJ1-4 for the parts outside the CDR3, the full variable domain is DVKVTQSSRYLVKRTGEKVFLECVQDMDHENMFWYRQDPGLGLRLIYFSYDVKMKEKGDIPEGYSVSREKKERFSLILESASTNQTSMYLCASSSDQGFFWEKLFFGSGTQLSVL.

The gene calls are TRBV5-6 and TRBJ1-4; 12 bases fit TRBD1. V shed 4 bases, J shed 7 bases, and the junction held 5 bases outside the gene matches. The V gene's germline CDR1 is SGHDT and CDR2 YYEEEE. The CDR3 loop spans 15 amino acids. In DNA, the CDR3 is TGTGCCAGCAGCACCCGGGACAGGGGGCTTGAAAAACTGTTTTTT. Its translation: CASSTRDRGLEKLFF.

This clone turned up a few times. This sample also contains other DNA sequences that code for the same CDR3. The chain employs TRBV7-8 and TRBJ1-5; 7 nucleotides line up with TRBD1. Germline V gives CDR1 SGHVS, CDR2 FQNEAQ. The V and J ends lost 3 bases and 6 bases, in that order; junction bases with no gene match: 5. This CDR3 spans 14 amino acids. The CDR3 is CASSFDRVGQPQHF. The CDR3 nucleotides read TGTGCCAGCAGCTTTGACAGGGTTGGTCAGCCCCAGCATTTT.

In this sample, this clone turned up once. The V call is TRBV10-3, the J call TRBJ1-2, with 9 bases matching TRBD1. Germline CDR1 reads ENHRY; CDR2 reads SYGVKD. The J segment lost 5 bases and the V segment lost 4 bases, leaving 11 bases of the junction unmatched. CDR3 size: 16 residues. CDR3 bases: TGTGCCATCAGTGTAACAGGGGGCCCGGAGGGTTATGGCTACACCTTC. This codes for CAISVTGGPEGYGYTF.